Sequencing of this T cell receptor (beta chain) was carried out in a study of cytomegalovirus exposure and HLA in healthy donors (dated by TCRdb to 2016 to 2017). The study in broad terms: An earlier analysis of some 550 of the donors reported 250 to 350 Gb of sequence data and roughly 110 million unique TCR beta sequences from some 180 million T cells. Five DR-DQ haplotypes were handled as single units for association and clustering because linkage in the cohort was strong. Both class I and class II loci were covered by HLA typing, at four-digit resolution. Of the roughly 420 genotyped donors, 81% were placed in the genetic ancestry cluster associated with self-reported Caucasian donors. In a later genetic analysis, genome-wide SNP genotypes for about 55% of the roughly 700 donors were used, and that subset was treated as a discovery cohort. In an earlier analysis of 500 to 650 of the donors, high-throughput TCR beta sequencing was used to judge whether each TCR beta V gene segment behaved as functional or pseudogenic. A separate validation cohort of approximately 130 different subjects was used in addition to the approximately 610-subject first cohort. Typing coverage varied by locus: about 620-640 donors for A, B, C, DRB1 and DQB1; more than 500 for DQA1; 606 for DPA1; approximately 470 for DPB1. On average, about 240,000 unique TCR beta nucleotide sequences were sequenced per donor among a few hundred genotyped donors of the cohort, with roughly 18% of those sequences being non-productive. About 280 gigabases of sequencing data and approximately 84 million unique TCR sequences were included in an early release covering around 600 HLA-typed donors. The study aimed to test whether signatures of past pathogen exposure could be identified by cataloging public T cell receptors. In a later analysis, previously published TCR beta repertoires from about 640 donors were re-analyzed and high-resolution HLA genotyping was added so that TCR occurrence patterns could be studied. Using immunosequencing, the study profiled T cell repertoires from 666 subjects and related those repertoires to cytomegalovirus serostatus. Rather than using new phenotypic data, the later analysis identified candidate immune exposures from TCR beta sequences and from how often those sequences occurred across donors. All discovery cohort repertoires had been generated using a single sequencing platform. The study combined high-throughput TCR immunosequencing, statistical association of individual TCRs with disease status, and machine learning to predict cytomegalovirus infection status. Alongside the repertoire data, information on donor age, sex, ethnicity and CMV serostatus was compiled.

The cohort consisted of 600 to 700 healthy bone marrow donors. At the time of sampling, all cohort members were nominally healthy, though unrecorded immune exposures were likely present. The donor was CMV seronegative and was included in the group of a few hundred seronegative cohort members. Each donor provided a peripheral blood sample, and peripheral blood mononuclear cells were used for TCR beta sequencing. The Qiagen DNeasy Blood Extraction Kit was used to extract genomic DNA from the blood cell samples. The library came from the immunoSEQ multiplex PCR assay. A mixture of 60 forward primers for TCR Vbeta segments and 13 reverse primers for TCR Jbeta segments was used in the multiplex PCR. A multiplex PCR assay on genomic DNA amplified the CDR3 region of rearranged TCR beta genes. On the Illumina HiSeq System, the amplified TCR beta libraries were sequenced as 87-base-pair reads. On the study's bioinformatics: In a later analysis, 80 million or so unique TCR beta chains were counted across the roughly 700 repertoires, and approximately 11 million of these chains were shared by at least two donors. Raw reads were error-corrected and collapsed into unique sequences with a nearest-neighbor algorithm that merged closely related sequences to remove PCR and sequencing errors. To assign V, D and J gene segments, CDR3 sequences were aligned to IMGT reference sequences. For a sequence to be retained, at least a six-nucleotide match to both a V gene segment and a J gene segment was required. Rearrangements were called productive when the CDR3 lacked stop codons and stayed in frame with V and J; all others were non-productive. CDR3 was defined according to IMGT convention as the region running from the second conserved V-encoded cysteine to the conserved J-encoded phenylalanine. In an earlier analysis of around 600 of the donors, sequences lacking an unambiguous match to a single V gene segment were excluded. In an earlier analysis of some 590 of the donors, V segments were called functional above 56.7% productive rearrangements and were called segregating when the between-donor standard deviation exceeded 5%. A statistical classification framework was built to diagnose cytomegalovirus status from the catalog of TCR beta chain sequences. In a later analysis, TCR nucleotide sequences were compared against IMGT/GENE-DB human TR gene sequences so that V and J genes could be assigned. Using the TCRdist pipeline, a later analysis assigned CDR3 sequences along with most-parsimonious VDJ recombination scenarios. In a later analysis, each TCR beta chain was defined by its CDR3 amino acid sequence together with its V-gene family, and reads without a unique V-gene family were excluded. As a way to deal with suspected cross-contamination and a sequencing artifact, a later analysis dropped approximately 570 nucleotide sequences that were highly shared and had low generation probability. In a later analysis, a clonal expansion index was calculated for each public chain from normalized within-repertoire ranks of inferred template counts. In a later analysis, generation probabilities were computed using a VDJ recombination model fitted to out-of-frame rearrangements, and the results were checked against IGoR. A later analysis scored TCR-TCR, TCR-HLA and TCR-CMV co-occurrence with hypergeometric tests, applying a repertoire-size bias correction to TCR pairs. In a later analysis, false discovery rates were estimated by permuting HLA or CMV assignments 20 times. A later analysis grouped co-occurring TCRs with DBSCAN, adding TCRdist sequence similarity when clustering within HLA-allele-positive subsets. Repertoires with fewer than 30,000 or more than 120,000 public chains were left out of co-occurrence clustering, as were about five repertoires with anomalous nucleotide sharing. Not all clones reach the TCRdb copy of this immuneACCESS table, which keeps in-frame sequences only. Checked studies attribute under half of the gap to unresolved V genes and leave the rest unexplained. That table supplies the V and J calls and clone size; D and trimming were determined from the DNA. The sample table holds some 160,000 clones, of which around four fifths were seen once. The ten most abundant clones make up 1.4% of the sample.

What the authors observed across the whole study: According to the authors, the approach could potentially be generalized to other disease states and immunological phenotypes. The cohort was sequenced for TCR beta chains only, and without alpha or paired-chain data the features that could be detected were limited. In a later genetic analysis, fewer N-insertions in productive TCRs were reported among donors in an Asian-associated ancestry cluster than the roughly 700-donor mean. In a later genetic analysis, a missense DCLRE1C variant was associated with V-gene and J-gene trimming of TCR beta chains, and the association was replicated in an independent cohort. Immune exposure information for the cohort was limited to CMV serostatus. In both the original and validation cohorts, the classifier was reported to diagnose cytomegalovirus status with high specificity and sensitivity. A further reported finding was that TCR beta sequences accurately predicted the HLA-A and HLA-B alleles for most subjects in the first cohort. In a later analysis, HLA-associated TCR beta chains were found to be more clonally expanded and to have lower generation probabilities than equally common non-associated chains. Because counts were too low, seventeen rarely observed V segments, including chromosome 9 orphons, were left out of the earlier analysis of roughly 600 of the donors. A total of around 150 TCR beta chains were listed by the study as associated with cytomegalovirus. Because HLA typing was missing for some donors at each locus, association tests included only the typed subset. A later analysis reported that several top co-occurrence clusters appeared linked to parvovirus B19, influenza, CMV and Epstein-Barr virus. Presence/absence analyses assumed roughly uniform sequencing depth across donors, an assumption that may not hold. Across donors, most TCR sequences were observed very rarely, whereas some public TCRs were present in many individuals. According to a later analysis, most CMV-associated TCR beta chains appeared to be HLA-restricted, and the HLA associations seemed to be driven largely by CMV exposure. An earlier analysis of some 590 of the donors showed that most TCR beta V segments appeared in productive rearrangements either about 87% or about 30% of the time, which broadly matched IMGT annotations. In a later analysis, some 17,000 TCR beta sequences were associated with specific HLA alleles at a false discovery rate of 0.05. When HLA alleles, especially DR and DQ, strongly co-occurred, TCR associations were difficult to assign to individual alleles. In vitro tests confirmed that a few of the cytomegalovirus-associated TCR beta chains recognize cytomegalovirus antigens. Correlated functional status among segregating V segments might be attributable to linkage disequilibrium, but an unknown experimental factor could not be ruled out. According to a later analysis, TCR association rates differed among HLA loci, with DRB1 alleles showing the most associated TCRs and HLA-C alleles showing the fewest. The sequencing pipeline was judged likely to have produced a cluster of highly shared sequence variants as a technical artifact.

This clone appeared a few times. Its antigen remains unidentified. No much larger clone is present one base from it, and per-base qualities are unavailable. The clonotype comes from a woman aged 25 to 39 in good health and CMV-seronegative. The specimen was PBMCs.

The encoded CDR3 is CASSQGQEGGSPLHF. The nucleotides read TGTGCCAGCTCTCAGGGCCAAGAAGGGGGATCACCCCTCCACTTT. The chain links TRBV18 with TRBJ1-6; the D gene is perhaps TRBD1, on 6 matching bases. The CDR1 and CDR2 encoded by the germline V gene are KGHSH and LQKENI. From the cysteine up to the phenylalanine, the CDR3 has a length of 15 residues. CDR3 DNA is the only sequence kept; it has 45 bases, read in frame from the first base. V loses 6 bases, J loses 10 bases, and the germline ends lie 19 bases apart.